Shown below are 25 T cell receptor beta chains from a single sample sequenced in a study of CD8+CD57+ T cells in acquired aplastic anemia. General study results and limits: Against the total CD4+ and CD8+ pools, patient CD8+CD57+ cells had lower diversity.

Genomic DNA constituted the template upon which TCR beta VDJ and CDR3 profiling was performed. TCRdb recomputed calls from the reads with MiXCR, one row per CDR3 protein. This table holds around 21,000 distinct CDR3 sequences, 30% to 50% found once. The sequenced patients had an expansion of CD8+CD57+ cells seen by flow cytometry. No cognate antigen is known for these TCRs. Sequencing was performed on CD8+CD57+ T cells sorted from PBMCs. As for subset: bead-enriched CD8+CD57+ effector memory T cells from SAA patients. These receptor sequences come from a human donor with aplastic anemia.

This clonotype was found a few times. The chain recombines TRBV7-3 with TRBJ2-7; the match to TRBD2 covers 8 bases. Germline CDR1 SGHTA, CDR2 FQGTGA. V dropped 4 bases and J dropped 7; count of bases not matched to a gene: 6. The CDR3 is 13 amino acids. The CDR3 DNA reads as TGTGCCAGCAGCTCCGGGGGGGGGCTTGAGCAGTACTTC. Translating gives CASSSGGGLEQYF.

This chain connects TRBV7-9 to TRBJ2-5; TRBD2 aligns across 12 bases. This CDR3 spans 15 amino acids. Per germline, CDR1 SEHNR and CDR2 FQNEAQ (reference sequence). Losses at the gene ends were 3 bases for V and 2 bases for J; bases not matched to a gene: 1. The CDR3 sequence: CASSLGLAGQETQYF. The CDR3 bases are TGTGCCAGCAGCTTGGGACTAGCGGGTCAAGAGACCCAGTACTTC.

This clonotype was observed a handful of times. V is TRBV2 and J is TRBJ1-4, with D hard to call. The germline gives CDR1 SNHLY, CDR2 FYNNEI. V was trimmed by 7 bases and J by 0 bases, leaving 3 bases between them. The CDR3 loop spans 12 amino acids. The CDR3 DNA is TGTGCCAGCACTGCAACTAATGAAAAACTGTTTTTT. It encodes CASTATNEKLFF.

The chain links TRBV9 to TRBJ1-2, with 10 bases that match TRBD1. The CDR3 spans 15 residues. CDR1 is SGDLS and CDR2 is YYNGEE in the germline V gene. The V segment lost 4 bases and the J segment 5 bases; nucleotides outside the gene matches: 8. CDR3 nucleotide sequence: TGTGCCAGCAGCACCCGACAGGGGGCCGAATATGGCTACACCTTC. Residues: CASSTRQGAEYGYTF.

This clonotype was observed a single time. This chain links TRBV10-3 with TRBJ2-1; TRBD2 might be the D (6 bases). The V gene's germline CDR1 is ENHRY and CDR2 SYGVKD. V lost 0 bases and J lost 7, with 10 bases in between. The length of the CDR3 is 14 residues. The CDR3 DNA follows: TGTGCCATCAGTGAGTCGTGGGGGGAAAATGAGCAGTTCTTC. Its protein product is CAISESWGENEQFF.

In DNA, the CDR3 is TGTGCCATCAGTGAGTCGAGGGAGGTCTACGGGCAGTACGTC. It yields the protein CAISESREVYGQYV. The chain has TRBV10-3 and TRBJ2-7, with D perhaps TRBD2 (6 bases). The CDR3 totals 14 residues. Per germline, CDR1 ENHRY and CDR2 SYGVKD.

This chain links TRBV24-1 with TRBJ2-5; D possibly uses TRBD1 or TRBD2 (5 bases each). V lost 2 bases and J lost 5, with 11 bases in between. The CDR3 consists of 14 residues. Per the germline V gene, CDR1 is KGHDR and CDR2 is SFDVKD. CDR3 sequence: CATSDSRDPETQYF. CDR3 bases: TGTGCCACCAGTGATTCCCGGGACCCGGAGACCCAGTACTTC.

This clonotype was recorded at least ten times. The chain couples TRBV14 to TRBJ1-2, with 8 bases that match TRBD1. The CDR3 contains 18 residues. Germline V lookup: CDR1 SGHDN, CDR2 FVKESK. V lost 3 bases, J lost 6 bases, and 18 bases stayed unmatched. The DNA of the CDR3 is TGTGCCAGCAGCCATCAGCCGGGACAGGATTTTCGCTGGGATGGCTACACCTTC. Translating it yields CASSHQPGQDFRWDGYTF. Drawing the rest from reference TRBV14 and TRBJ1-2, the complete variable domain is EAGVTQFPSHSVIEKGQTVTLRCDPISGHDNLYWYRRVMGKEIKFLLHFVKESKQDESGMPNNRFLAERTGGTYSTLKVQPAELEDSGVYFCASSHQPGQDFRWDGYTFGSGTRLTVV.

This clonotype was found a few times. The chain combines TRBV5-6 with TRBJ1-6; D is undetermined. Germline V gives CDR1 SGHDT, CDR2 YYEEEE. The CDR3 is 14 residues long. V dropped 3 bases and J dropped 6 bases, with 10 bases sitting between them. For the CDR3, the DNA is TGTGCCAGCAGCTCCAGGAGGATTAATTCACCCCTCCACTTT. Protein sequence: CASSSRRINSPLHF. The full variable domain, with the rest looked up from reference TRBV5-6 and TRBJ1-6, is DAGVTQSPTHLIKTRGQQVTLRCSPKSGHDTVSWYQQALGQGPQFIFQYYEEEERQRGNFPDRFSGHQFPNYSSELNVNALLLGDSALYLCASSSRRINSPLHFGNGTRLTVT.

The table lists this clonotype with a few counts. The CDR3 reads CATSGPGFSSDTQYF. The CDR3 region has the DNA TGTGCCACCAGTGGCCCGGGGTTCAGTTCGGATACGCAGTATTTT. The rearrangement joins TRBV24-1 to TRBJ2-3; TRBD2 might be the D (5 bases). This CDR3 has 15 amino acids. The germline gives CDR1 KGHDR, CDR2 SFDVKD. Trimming pared 5 bases from V and 6 bases from J, leaving 17 bases between.

This clonotype occurred many times. J is TRBJ1-6 and V is TRBV5-5, with TRBD1 matching over 10 bases. Germline values: CDR1 SGHKS, CDR2 YYEKEE (reference sequence). This CDR3 is built from 16 residues. The trim removed 1 base at V and 10 bases at J, leaving 8 bases unmatched. The CDR3 DNA reads TGTGCCAGCAGCTTGCCGTCAGACAGGGGGCGATCACCCCTCCACTTT. Translated, it gives CASSLPSDRGRSPLHF.

The V gene is TRBV12-3 or TRBV12-4, the J gene TRBJ1-4; TRBD1 matches 8 bases. The ends lost 7 bases at V and 1 base at J; junction bases unmatched: 2. The CDR3 is 14 amino acids. CDR3 sequence (DNA): TGTGCCAGCACTACAGGGGGAACTAATGAAAAACTGTTTTTT. Encoded protein: CASTTGGTNEKLFF.

This rearrangement joins TRBV4-3 to TRBJ2-7; 9 bases line up with TRBD1. The V gene end was trimmed by 3 bases and the J gene end by 3 bases; junction bases not matched to a gene: 9. Germline V lookup: CDR1 LGHNA, CDR2 YSLEER. This CDR3 region has 16 residues. CDR3 in amino acids: CASSQGPGQGDYEQYF. DNA of the CDR3: TGCGCCAGCAGCCAGGGACCGGGACAGGGTGACTACGAGCAGTACTTC.

The V gene is TRBV29-1, the J gene TRBJ2-7; unclear D gene. The CDR3 totals 11 residues. Trimming removed 6 bases at V and 4 bases at J, with 10 bases between. Germline V gene sequence: CDR1 SQVTM, CDR2 ANQGSEA. CDR3 protein: CSVHDGYEQYF. CDR3 sequence (DNA): TGCAGCGTACACGACGGGTACGAGCAGTACTTC.

This clonotype was counted a few times. The CDR3 DNA reads as TGCGCCAGCAGCCAAGTGCGCAGCGGCACAGATACGCAGTATTTT. Protein product: CASSQVRSGTDTQYF. This chain connects TRBV4-1 to TRBJ2-3; D remains ambiguous. V was shortened by 1 base and J by 1 base, with 9 bases between the two germline ends. The germline CDR1 and CDR2 sequences are MGHRA and YSYEKL. This CDR3 has 15 residues.

As for this clonotype: A read error may explain this, as a much larger clone is one base away. The chain is built from TRBV20-1 and TRBJ2-7; 8 positions agree with TRBD1. This CDR3 region has 13 residues. CDR1 and CDR2 (germline): DFQATT, SNEGSKA (reference sequence). Here the CDR3 reads CSGLGGQDIERYF. CDR3 DNA: TGCAGTGGACTTGGGGGACAGGATATCGAGCGGTACTTC.

The V and J genes are TRBV14 and TRBJ2-1; a weak D match, TRBD1 (5 bases). Trimming left V 3 bases short and J 0 bases short, with 12 bases between. The CDR3 runs to 16 residues. The germline CDR1 and CDR2 sequences are SGHDN and FVKESK. The CDR3, as DNA: TGTGCCAGCAGCCAGAGACAGAGAAGCTCCTACAATGAGCAGTTCTTC. Its translation: CASSQRQRSSYNEQFF.

The chain links TRBV6-1 to TRBJ2-3; 13 bases align to TRBD2. The junction had 6 bases not matched to a gene; V was cut back by 5 bases and J by 4 bases. The CDR3 consists of 16 residues. Germline V gives CDR1 MNHNS, CDR2 SASEGT. CDR3 sequence (DNA): TGTGCCAGCAGTTCCGACACTAGCGGGGGGGCAGATACGCAGTATTTT. It yields the protein CASSSDTSGGADTQYF.

This clonotype came up a few times. Written as DNA, the CDR3 is TGTGCCAGCAGCACGGGACAGGGGACCTACAATGAGCAGTTCTTC. This encodes CASSTGQGTYNEQFF. J is TRBJ2-1 and V is TRBV5-8; 10 bases are a match to TRBD1. The germline gives CDR1 SGHTS, CDR2 YDEGEE. The V gene end was trimmed by 4 bases and the J gene end by 2 bases; junction bases not matched to a gene: 3. The CDR3 is 15 amino acids.

This clonotype was counted many times. This rearrangement joins TRBV27 to TRBJ2-2; a possible D gene is TRBD1 (6 bases). Trimming took 5 bases from V and 1 from J, leaving 17 bases between them. Germline-derived CDR1 and CDR2 are MNHEY and SMNVEV (reference sequence). The CDR3 is 17 amino acids. The chain's CDR3 is CASSSSEGQKNTGELFF. As DNA, the CDR3 is TGTGCCAGCAGTAGTTCCGAGGGACAAAAGAACACCGGGGAGCTGTTTTTT.

The sample holds one count of this clonotype. The V and J genes are TRBV6-1 and TRBJ1-2; D gene unclear. Germline V gene data show CDR1 as MNHNS and CDR2 as SASEGT. Trimming removed 0 bases from V and 4 bases from J, with 12 bases in between. This CDR3 is built from 15 residues. CDR3 sequence: CASSEAPETGYGYTF. DNA of the CDR3: TGTGCCAGCAGTGAAGCGCCAGAGACGGGCTATGGCTACACCTTC.

The J gene is TRBJ2-4, the V gene TRBV2; 10 bases agree with TRBD1. This CDR3 is built from 16 residues. The germline V gene encodes CDR1 SNHLY and CDR2 FYNNEI. V gave up 6 bases and J gave up 0 bases; unmatched junction bases: 5. The CDR3 protein is CASRGQGPQAKNIQYF. CDR3 nucleotides: TGTGCCAGCAGGGGACAGGGGCCCCAAGCCAAAAACATTCAGTACTTC.

The chain carries TRBV10-3 and TRBJ1-4; TRBD1 matches 7 bases. The V and J ends lost 0 bases and 8 bases, in that order; junction bases with no gene match: 6. Germline CDR1 reads ENHRY; CDR2 reads SYGVKD. The length of the CDR3 is 15 residues. The CDR3 DNA reads TGTGCCATCAGTGAGTCAACAGGGGCTTCAGAAAAACTGTTTTTT. Its translation is CAISESTGASEKLFF.

A few counts support this clonotype. This sequence joins TRBV2 and TRBJ2-3; D remains ambiguous. V dropped 6 bases and J dropped 0 bases, with 10 bases sitting between them. Germline-derived CDR1 and CDR2 are SNHLY and FYNNEI. The CDR3 extends over 14 amino acids. CDR3 sequence reads: CASSPRSSTDTQYF. DNA of the CDR3: TGTGCCAGCAGCCCCCGCTCTAGCACAGATACGCAGTATTTT. Drawing the rest from reference TRBV2 and TRBJ2-3, the complete variable domain is EPEVTQTPSHQVTQMGQEVILRCVPISNHLYFYWYRQILGQKVEFLVSFYNNEISEKSEIFDDQFSVERPDGSNFTLKIRSTKLEDSAMYFCASSPRSSTDTQYFGPGTRLTVL.

The rearrangement uses TRBV7-6 and TRBJ1-3; TRBD1 agrees at 7 bases. With V trimmed by 3 bases and J by 0 bases, 5 bases remained unmatched. In germline, CDR1 is SGHVS, CDR2 FNYEAQ. The CDR3 is made up of 16 amino acids. The CDR3 DNA is TGTGCCAGCAGCTTGGCAACAGGGGTCTCTGGAAACACCATATATTTT. This gives the protein CASSLATGVSGNTIYF.